The following is a TCR beta chain sequence with its context. The CDR3 covers 12 residues. Losses at the gene ends were 4 bases for V and 6 bases for J; bases not matched to a gene: 3. Germline V gene lookup returns CDR1 SGHKS and CDR2 YYEKEE (reference sequence). This sample was included in a study of blood T cell repertoires in COVID-19. Looking at the study overall: Sites in the United States, Italy and Spain provided acute and convalescent COVID-19 samples.

How the authors handled the data: Amplification of reference gene primers provided the estimated nucleated cell counts. The data were produced by immunoSEQ multiplex PCR, yet TCRdb's version contains in-frame clones alone and is incomplete. That table supplies the V and J calls and clone size; D and trimming were determined from the DNA. The sample includes about 180,000 clones, about 86% seen only once; the top ten take less than 25%. The chain uses TRBV5-5 and TRBJ2-7; 8 bases fit TRBD1. This receptor was identified in a man between 65 and 85 years old with active or convalescent COVID-19. The sample comprised peripheral blood. The CDR3 here is CASSITGGEQYF. Here the CDR3 DNA reads TGTGCCAGCAGCATAACAGGGGGCGAGCAGTACTTC. The variable domain in full, with the rest retrieved from reference TRBV5-5 and TRBJ2-7, is DAGVTQSPTHLIKTRGQQVTLRCSPISGHKSVSWYQQVLGQGPQFIFQYYEKEERGRGNFPDRFSARQFPNYSSELNVNALLLGDSALYLCASSITGGEQYFGPGTRLTVT.